This T cell receptor beta chain was sequenced in a study of blood T cell repertoires in COVID-19. Study-wide context: Acute-phase and convalescent COVID-19 samples originated in the United States, Italy and Spain.

The CDR3 runs to 14 residues. Germline V gene sequence: CDR1 SGHNT, CDR2 YYREEE (reference sequence). The V and J ends lost 2 bases and 6 bases respectively, with 11 bases between them. Method: immunoSEQ multiplex PCR; TCRdb's copy keeps in-frame clones and lacks some. Among approximately 350,000 clones, about 90% were seen once, and the ten largest hold approximately 3.1%. The rearrangement joins TRBV5-4 to TRBJ1-4; no definite D call. This clonotype was obtained from a woman aged 25 to 39 who had recovered from COVID-19. Sequences were obtained from PBMCs or T cells enriched from blood (not recorded which). DNA for the CDR3: TGTGCCAGCAGCTTATTCGGGGAGGATGAAAAACTGTTTTTT. The encoded protein is CASSLFGEDEKLFF.